The 9 T cell receptor beta chains below come from one sample, sequenced in a study of response to subunit inactivated influenza vaccine. One entry per CDR3 protein results from TCRdb running MiXCR on the RT-PCR reads. Here the sample spans about 520,000 distinct CDR3 sequences, 9.5% to 13% being singletons. The material sequenced was PBMCs from blood, taken 40 to 50 days after vaccination. All receptors derive from a man aged 45-60 years who received an inactivated influenza vaccine.

This clonotype was counted ten times or more. The rearrangement uses TRBV5-4 and TRBJ2-5; 11 bases agree with TRBD2. The CDR3 has 17 residues. Trimming removed 0 bases from V and 4 bases from J; junction bases left unmatched: 8. Germline V gene sequence: CDR1 SGHNT, CDR2 YYREEE (reference sequence). CDR3 bases: TGTGCCAGCAGCTTGGGGATAGCGGGGGGGCTAGGAGAGACCCAGTACTTC. As protein: CASSLGIAGGLGETQYF.

This clonotype was counted ten times or more. The chain recombines TRBV12-3 or TRBV12-4 with TRBJ1-2; 10 nucleotides align to TRBD1. This CDR3 is 17 amino acids long. The V segment lost 4 bases and the J segment 8 bases; nucleotides outside the gene matches: 16. The CDR3: CASSYSNIRDRGGGYTF. CDR3 in DNA: TGTGCCAGCAGTTATAGTAACATTCGGGACAGGGGAGGGGGCTACACCTTC.

This clonotype has only a few counts. The rearrangement uses TRBV18 and TRBJ2-7; D is possibly TRBD1 (5 bases). Germline CDR1 reads KGHSH; CDR2 reads LQKENI. Deletions cut 2 bases from V and 0 bases from J, with 11 bases between. This CDR3 contains 15 residues. CDR3 in amino acids: CASSPRFDSSYEQYF. DNA for the CDR3: TGTGCCAGCTCACCAAGGTTCGACAGCTCCTACGAGCAGTACTTC.

The CDR3 nucleotides are TGTGCCAGCAGCCAAGATAGGGCACTCTCTACCTACGAGCAGTACTTC. This translates into CASSQDRALSTYEQYF. The rearrangement links TRBV4-2 to TRBJ2-7; no reliable D call. From germline, CDR1 is LGHNA and CDR2 YNFKEQ. The V gene lost 0 bases and the J gene lost 2 bases, with 14 bases spanning the gap. The CDR3 runs 16 residues.

The J gene is TRBJ2-1, the V gene TRBV7-2, with D perhaps TRBD2 (5 bases). This CDR3 is built from 13 residues. The ends were cut back, 1 base at V and 9 bases at J, with 10 bases in the middle. Germline CDR1 reads SGHTA; CDR2 reads FQGNSA. The DNA for the CDR3 is TGTGCCAGCAGCTTAGGTTGGGCGGGTGAGCAGTTCTTC. Amino acids: CASSLGWAGEQFF. Full variable domain (rest looked up from reference TRBV7-2 and TRBJ2-1): GAGVSQSPSNKVTEKGKDVELRCDPISGHTALYWYRQSLGQGLEFLIYFQGNSAPDKSGLPSDRFSAERTGGSVSTLTIQRTQQEDSAVYLCASSLGWAGEQFFGPGTRLTVL.

This clonotype was observed a handful of times. This chain connects TRBV25-1 to TRBJ1-1; no definite D call. CDR1 MGHDK and CDR2 SYGVNS come from the germline V gene. This CDR3 spans 13 amino acids. Deletions cut 2 bases from V and 1 base from J, with 5 bases between. The CDR3 DNA sequence: TGTGCCAGCAGTGAAGTCCAGAACACTGAAGCTTTCTTT. Translated: CASSEVQNTEAFF.

A few counts support this clonotype. In DNA form, the CDR3 reads TGTGCCAGCAGCCGAAGACGGGCAAAGAACTATGGCTACACCTTC. It codes for CASSRRRAKNYGYTF. This chain links TRBV12-3 or TRBV12-4 with TRBJ1-2; D gene unclear. The V and J ends lost 6 bases and 2 bases respectively, with 16 bases between them. The CDR3 totals 15 residues.

This clonotype appeared a few times. CDR3 in amino acids: CSANEEISQETQYF. DNA of the CDR3: TGCAGTGCAAACGAAGAGATTTCCCAAGAGACCCAGTACTTC. The chain combines TRBV20-1 with TRBJ2-5; D not certain. There are 14 residues in the CDR3. The germline gives CDR1 DFQATT, CDR2 SNEGSKA (reference sequence). Trimming left V 6 bases short and J 1 base short, with 15 bases between.

V and J are TRBV11-3 and TRBJ2-3; TRBD2 might be the D (5 bases). V lost 2 bases and J lost 3, with 12 bases in between. The CDR3 covers 15 residues. Germline CDR1 SGHNT, CDR2 YENEEA. This chain's CDR3 is CASSLHGSGTDTQYF. The DNA of the CDR3 is TGTGCCAGCAGCTTACATGGGAGTGGGACAGATACGCAGTATTTT.